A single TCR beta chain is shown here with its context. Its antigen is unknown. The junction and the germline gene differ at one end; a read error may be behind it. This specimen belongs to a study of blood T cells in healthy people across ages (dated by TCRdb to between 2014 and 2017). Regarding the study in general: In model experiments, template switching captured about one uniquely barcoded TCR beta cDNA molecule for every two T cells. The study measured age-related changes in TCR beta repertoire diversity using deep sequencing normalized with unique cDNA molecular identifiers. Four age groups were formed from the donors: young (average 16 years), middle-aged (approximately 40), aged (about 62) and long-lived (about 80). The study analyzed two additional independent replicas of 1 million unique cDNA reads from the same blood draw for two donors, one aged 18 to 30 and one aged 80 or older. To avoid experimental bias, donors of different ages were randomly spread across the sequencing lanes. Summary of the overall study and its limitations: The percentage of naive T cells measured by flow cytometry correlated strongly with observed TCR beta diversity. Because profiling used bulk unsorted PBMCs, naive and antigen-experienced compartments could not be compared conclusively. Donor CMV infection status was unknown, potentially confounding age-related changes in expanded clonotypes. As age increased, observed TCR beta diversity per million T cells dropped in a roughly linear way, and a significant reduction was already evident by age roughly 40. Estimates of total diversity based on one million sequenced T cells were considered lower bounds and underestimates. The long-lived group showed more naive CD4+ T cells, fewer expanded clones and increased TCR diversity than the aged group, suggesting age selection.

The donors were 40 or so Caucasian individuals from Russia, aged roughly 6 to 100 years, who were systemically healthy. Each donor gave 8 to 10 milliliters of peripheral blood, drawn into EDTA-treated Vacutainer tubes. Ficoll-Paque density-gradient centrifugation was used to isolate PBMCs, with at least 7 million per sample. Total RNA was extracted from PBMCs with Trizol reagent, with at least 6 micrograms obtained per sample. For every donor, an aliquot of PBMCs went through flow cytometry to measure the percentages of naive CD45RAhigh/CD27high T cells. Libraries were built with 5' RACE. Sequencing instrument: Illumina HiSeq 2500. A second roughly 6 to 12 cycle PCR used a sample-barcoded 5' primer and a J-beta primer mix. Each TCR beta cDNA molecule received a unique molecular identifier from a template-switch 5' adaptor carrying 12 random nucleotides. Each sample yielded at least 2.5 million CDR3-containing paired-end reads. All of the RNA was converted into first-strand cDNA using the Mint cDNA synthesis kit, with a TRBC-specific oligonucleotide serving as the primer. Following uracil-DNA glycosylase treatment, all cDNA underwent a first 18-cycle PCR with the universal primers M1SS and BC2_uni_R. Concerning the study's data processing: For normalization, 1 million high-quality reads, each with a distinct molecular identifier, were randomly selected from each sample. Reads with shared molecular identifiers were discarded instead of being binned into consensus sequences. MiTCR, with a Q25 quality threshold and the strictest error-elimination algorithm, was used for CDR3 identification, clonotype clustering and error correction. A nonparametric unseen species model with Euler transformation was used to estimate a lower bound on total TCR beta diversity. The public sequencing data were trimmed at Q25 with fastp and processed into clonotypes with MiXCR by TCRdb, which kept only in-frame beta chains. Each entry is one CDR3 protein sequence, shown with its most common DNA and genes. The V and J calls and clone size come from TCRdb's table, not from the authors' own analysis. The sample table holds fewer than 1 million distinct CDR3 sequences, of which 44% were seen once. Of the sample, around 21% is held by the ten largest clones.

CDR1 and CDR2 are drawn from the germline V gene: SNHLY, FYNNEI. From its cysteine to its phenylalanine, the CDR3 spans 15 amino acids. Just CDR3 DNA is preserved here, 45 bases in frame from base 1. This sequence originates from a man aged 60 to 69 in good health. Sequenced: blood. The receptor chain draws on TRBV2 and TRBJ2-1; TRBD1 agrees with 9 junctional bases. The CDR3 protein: CAGRETGGAGNEQFF. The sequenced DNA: TGTGCCGGCAGAGAAACAGGGGGCGCAGGGAATGAGCAGTTCTTC.